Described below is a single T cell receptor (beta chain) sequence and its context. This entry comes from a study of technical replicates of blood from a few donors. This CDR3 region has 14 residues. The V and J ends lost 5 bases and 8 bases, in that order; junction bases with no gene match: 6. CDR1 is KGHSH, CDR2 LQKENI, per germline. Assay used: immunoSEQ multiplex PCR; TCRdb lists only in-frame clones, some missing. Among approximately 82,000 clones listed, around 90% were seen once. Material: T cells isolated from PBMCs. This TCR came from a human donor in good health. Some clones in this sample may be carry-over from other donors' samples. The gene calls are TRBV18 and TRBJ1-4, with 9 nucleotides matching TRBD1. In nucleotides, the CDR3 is TGTGCCAGCTCAAAAGGAGGACAGGGGGAAAAACTGTTTTTT. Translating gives CASSKGGQGEKLFF.